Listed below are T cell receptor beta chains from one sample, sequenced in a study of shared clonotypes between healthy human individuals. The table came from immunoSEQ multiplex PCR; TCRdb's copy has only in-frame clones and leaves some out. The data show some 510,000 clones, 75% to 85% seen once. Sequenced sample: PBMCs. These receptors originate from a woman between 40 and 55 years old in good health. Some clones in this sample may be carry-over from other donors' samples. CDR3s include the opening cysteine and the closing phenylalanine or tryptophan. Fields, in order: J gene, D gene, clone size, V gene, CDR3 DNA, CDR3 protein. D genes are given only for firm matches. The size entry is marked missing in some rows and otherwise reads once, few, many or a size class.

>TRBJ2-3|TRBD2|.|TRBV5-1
TGCGCCAGCAGCCTGGGACTAGCGGGGTCCACAGATACGCAGTATTTT
CASSLGLAGSTDTQYF
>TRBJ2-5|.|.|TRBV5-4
TGTGCCAGCAGCAATTCCCGGGCCCAGTACTTC
CASSNSRAQYF
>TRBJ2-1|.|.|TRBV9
TGTGCCAGCAGCCCCCAACAGGGGAGGCGTGAGCAGTTCTTC
CASSPQQGRREQFF
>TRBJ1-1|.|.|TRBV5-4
TGTGCCAGCAGCCGGGCATCCGGGAGGGACACTGAAGCTTTCTTT
CASSRASGRDTEAFF
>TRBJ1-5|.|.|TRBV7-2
TGTGCCAGCAGCTTAGGACCGAATCAGCCCCAGCATTTT
CASSLGPNQPQHF
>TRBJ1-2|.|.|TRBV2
TGTGCCAGCACCGTTATTGGGACTGGCTACACCTTC
CASTVIGTGYTF
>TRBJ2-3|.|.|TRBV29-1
TGCAGCGTTGCCGGGGCAATGGGCGCAGATACGCAGTATTTT
CSVAGAMGADTQYF
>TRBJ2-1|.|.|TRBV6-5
TGTGCCAGCAGTTACTCTGCGCAGGGGCCTGGGGATGAGCAGTTCTTC
CASSYSAQGPGDEQFF
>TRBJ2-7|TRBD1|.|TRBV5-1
TGCGCCAGCAGCTGGACAGGGGGCTACGAGCAGTACTTC
CASSWTGGYEQYF
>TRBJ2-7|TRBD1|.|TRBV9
TGTGCCAGCAGCCCCCCCGGGACAGGGGGACACGAGCAGTACTTC
CASSPPGTGGHEQYF
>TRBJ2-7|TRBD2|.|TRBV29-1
TGCAGCGTGGTGACTAGCGGGAGTTTCTACGAGCAGTACTTC
CSVVTSGSFYEQYF
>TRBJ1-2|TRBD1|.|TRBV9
TGTGCCAGCAGCCCCCGACAGGGAAGGGAGTATGGCTACACCTTC
CASSPRQGREYGYTF
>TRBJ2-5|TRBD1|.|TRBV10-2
TGCGCCAGGGAGGACAGGGGGCGCACCCAAGAGACCCAGTACTTC
CAREDRGRTQETQYF
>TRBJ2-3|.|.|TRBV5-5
TGTGCCAGCAGCCGTCAACAGGGAGATACGCAGTATTTT
CASSRQQGDTQYF
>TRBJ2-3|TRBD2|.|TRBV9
TGTGCCAGCAGCGTAGGAACTAGCGGGAGTGTAACAGATACGCAGTATTTT
CASSVGTSGSVTDTQYF
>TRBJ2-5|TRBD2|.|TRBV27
TGTGCCAGCAGTTTAGGGAGCGGGAGACGGGAGACCCAGTACTTC
CASSLGSGRRETQYF
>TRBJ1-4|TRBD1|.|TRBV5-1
TGCGCCAGCAGCCCGGGGACAGCCGAAAAACTGTTTTTT
CASSPGTAEKLFF
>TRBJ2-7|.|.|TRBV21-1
TGTGCCAGCAAGAAGACAGGGGGCTTTTACGAGCAGTACTTC
CASKKTGGFYEQYF
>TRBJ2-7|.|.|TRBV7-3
TGTGCCAGCAGCTTAGACGGGGGAGACTACGAGCAGTACTTC
CASSLDGGDYEQYF
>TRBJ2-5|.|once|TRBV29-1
TGCAGCGTTGTGGTCGTCGGGCAAGAGACCCAGTACTTC
CSVVVVGQETQYF
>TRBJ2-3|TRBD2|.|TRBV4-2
TGTGCCAGCAGCCAGGATTGGCGGGAGTTCACAGATACGCAGTATTTT
CASSQDWREFTDTQYF
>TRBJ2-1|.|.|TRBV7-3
TGTGCCAGCAGCTTAGAGTGGGGTCTAGCGAGTAATGAGCAGTTCTTC
CASSLEWGLASNEQFF
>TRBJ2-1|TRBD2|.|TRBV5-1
TGCGCCAGCAGCTCCCCCAGGCGGGAGAATGAGCAGTTCTTC
CASSSPRRENEQFF
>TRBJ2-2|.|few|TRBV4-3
TGCGCCAGCAGCCAAGAACTCGGCAACACCGGGGAGCTGTTTTTT
CASSQELGNTGELFF
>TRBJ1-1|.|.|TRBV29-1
TGCAGCGGGAAGGGACCGGGGGGTGCTGAAGCTTTCTTT
CSGKGPGGAEAFF
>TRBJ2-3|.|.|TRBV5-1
TGCGCCAGCAGCACCGGAAGCACAGATACGCAGTATTTT
CASSTGSTDTQYF
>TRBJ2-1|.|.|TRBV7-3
TGTGCCAGCAGCCCGAGCGGACCCGAGAACTACAATGAGCAGTTCTTC
CASSPSGPENYNEQFF
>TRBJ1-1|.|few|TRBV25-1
TGTGCCAGCATGGAGGGGACCCACACTGAAGCTTTCTTT
CASMEGTHTEAFF
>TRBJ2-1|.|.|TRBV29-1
TGCAGCGTTGAAGATCCTGGTCGAAATGAGCAGTTCTTC
CSVEDPGRNEQFF
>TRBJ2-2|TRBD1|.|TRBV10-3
TGTGCCATCAGTGTAGGGGGCGCTTACACCGGGGAGCTGTTTTTT
CAISVGGAYTGELFF
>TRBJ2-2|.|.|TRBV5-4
TGTGCCAGCAGCCCGGCAAGCGGAACGAACACCGGGGAGCTGTTTTTT
CASSPASGTNTGELFF
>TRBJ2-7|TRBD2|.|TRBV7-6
TGTGCCAGCAGCTTAGTTACTAGCGGGAGAAATGAGCAGTACTTC
CASSLVTSGRNEQYF
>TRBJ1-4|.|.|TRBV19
TGTGCCAGTACCCGCACCCATGAAAAACTGTTTTTT
CASTRTHEKLFF
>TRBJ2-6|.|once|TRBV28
TGTGCCAGCAGCCAGACAGGTTCCGGGGCCAACGTCCTGACTTTC
CASSQTGSGANVLTF
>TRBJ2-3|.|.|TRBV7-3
TGTGCCAGCAGCCCGTCGGCACTGCCCACAGATACGCAGTATTTT
CASSPSALPTDTQYF
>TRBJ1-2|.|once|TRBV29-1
TGCAGCGTTGGCTTAAGAAGCTATGGCTACACCTTC
CSVGLRSYGYTF
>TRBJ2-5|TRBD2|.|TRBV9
TGTGCCAGCAGCGACCCTCGACTAGCGGGAGGGGAGACCCAGTACTTC
CASSDPRLAGGETQYF